This T cell receptor (beta chain) was obtained from a study of blood T cell repertoires in COVID-19. The CDR3 runs 16 residues. The germline gives CDR1 MNHEY, CDR2 SVGEGT. The ends were cut back, 3 bases at V and 2 bases at J, with 16 bases in the middle. The assay was immunoSEQ multiplex PCR, and TCRdb's table has in-frame clones only and misses some. This table holds roughly 150,000 clones, approximately 75% found once. Sequenced: peripheral blood. The clonotype comes from a human donor in a cohort sampled during active COVID-19. The chain has TRBV6-2 or TRBV6-3 and TRBJ1-1; possible D gene TRBD1, 5 bases. In nucleotides, the CDR3 is TGTGCCAGCAGTTATACCTTGGACACGTTAAACACTGAAGCTTTCTTT. Protein sequence: CASSYTLDTLNTEAFF.